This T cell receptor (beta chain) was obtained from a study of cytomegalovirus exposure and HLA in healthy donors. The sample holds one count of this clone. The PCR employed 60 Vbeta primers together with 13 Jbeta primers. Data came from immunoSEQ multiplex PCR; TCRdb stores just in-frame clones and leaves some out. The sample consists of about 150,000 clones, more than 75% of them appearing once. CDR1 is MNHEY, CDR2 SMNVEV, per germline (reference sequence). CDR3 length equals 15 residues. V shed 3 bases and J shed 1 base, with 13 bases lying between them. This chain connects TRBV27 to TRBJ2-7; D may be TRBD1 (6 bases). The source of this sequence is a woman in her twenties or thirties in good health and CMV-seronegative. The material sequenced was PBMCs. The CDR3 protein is CASSFRAGASYEQYF. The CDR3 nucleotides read TGTGCCAGCAGTTTCCGGGCAGGGGCGTCCTACGAGCAGTACTTC.